Below, 29 T cell receptor beta chains from the same sample are listed, as sequenced in a study of regulatory T cells in long-lasting Graves disease (dated by TCRdb to about 2021). The library was built by means of multiplex PCR. Instrument used: Illumina HiSeq 4000. iRepertoire HTBI primers and Arm-PCR amplification of CDR3 regions were used to construct TCR beta libraries. TCRdb reprocessing: public reads trimmed at Q25 with fastp, clones called with MiXCR, in-frame beta chains kept. When rows share a CDR3 protein, they turn into one entry using the most common DNA and genes. The sample yields a few hundred thousand distinct CDR3 sequences; roughly a quarter were counted once. The ten largest clonotypes hold about a quarter of the sample. Interpreted using the paper, the time point label stands for: persistent/refractory GD, antithyroid drugs over 5 years with positive TRAb. For both TCR sequencing and RNA sequencing, RNA was extracted from PBMCs in TRIzol.

Source: peripheral blood mononuclear cells (PBMCs), taken when the disease was refractory, from a patient treated with antithyroid drugs. The receptors derive from a female donor with Graves disease.

This chain links TRBV6-5 with TRBJ2-7; unclear D gene. Germline values: CDR1 MNHEY, CDR2 SVGAGI. Deletions cut 0 bases from V and 7 bases from J, with 19 bases between. This CDR3 comprises 16 residues. CDR3 sequence: CASSYSMTSPTGEQYF. The CDR3 DNA sequence: TGTGCCAGCAGTTACTCGATGACGAGCCCTACGGGTGAGCAGTACTTC.

This clonotype was recorded a few times. This chain connects TRBV11-2 to TRBJ2-5; D remains ambiguous. With 3 bases removed from V and 5 bases from J, the gap between germline ends came to 13 bases. This CDR3 has 14 amino acids. Germline V gene lookup returns CDR1 SGHAT and CDR2 FQNNGV. CDR3 DNA sequence: TGTGCCAGCAGCTTCTTTCCTAGTTCGGAGACCCAGTACTTC. Amino acids: CASSFFPSSETQYF.

V is TRBV6-2 or TRBV6-3 and J is TRBJ2-5, with 10 nucleotides matching TRBD2. Trimming removed 5 bases from V and 5 bases from J; junction bases left unmatched: 8. The CDR3 sequence is 15 residues long. Germline CDR1 MNHEY, CDR2 SVGEGT. The CDR3 protein is CASSDGLAGDETQYF. CDR3 in DNA: TGTGCCAGCAGTGATGGGCTAGCGGGAGACGAGACCCAGTACTTC.

This chain joins TRBV30 and TRBJ1-1, with D uncertain. This CDR3 region has 16 residues. V was trimmed by 0 bases and J by 5 bases, leaving 19 bases between them. The germline gives CDR1 GTSNPN, CDR2 SVGIG (reference sequence). The CDR3: CAWSVWRASVGTEAFF. In nucleotides, the CDR3 is TGTGCCTGGAGTGTTTGGCGGGCCTCGGTGGGAACTGAAGCTTTCTTT.

The chain employs TRBV30 and TRBJ2-7; 10 positions match TRBD1. V shed 3 bases and J 4 bases; nucleotides not matched to a gene: 3. The CDR3 is 13 amino acids. Germline loops: CDR1 GTSNPN, CDR2 SVGIG (reference sequence). The CDR3 region is CAWRRQGAYEQYF. The CDR3 DNA is TGTGCCTGGAGGCGACAGGGGGCTTACGAGCAGTACTTC.

There are many counts of this clonotype. V usage is TRBV28 and J usage is TRBJ2-5; the D gene is possibly TRBD2 (6 bases). V was pared by 6 bases and J by 1 base, with 15 bases between. CDR1 and CDR2 (germline): MDHEN, SYDVKM. The length of the CDR3 is 15 residues. The CDR3 bases are TGTGCCAGCAGACCTATGGGGGGAACCCAAGAGACCCAGTACTTC. Amino acid sequence: CASRPMGGTQETQYF.

This clonotype was picked up a small number of times. CDR3 sequence reads: CASSVVSGGTEAFF. CDR3 bases: TGTGCCAGCAGCGTAGTTTCGGGGGGCACTGAAGCTTTCTTT. This chain uses TRBV9 with TRBJ1-1; D is possibly TRBD1 (5 bases). CDR1 and CDR2 from the germline V gene are SGDLS and YYNGEE. Between the trimmed V and J ends, which lost 0 bases and 4 bases, there was a span of 10 bases. The CDR3 has 14 amino acids.

This clonotype occurred a few times. V and J are TRBV20-1 and TRBJ2-7, with 8 bases aligning to TRBD2. The CDR3 has 14 amino acids. Germline V gene data show CDR1 as DFQATT and CDR2 as SNEGSKA (reference sequence). The J segment lost 2 bases and the V segment lost 6 bases, leaving 9 bases of the junction unmatched. Here the CDR3 DNA reads TGCAGTGCGGGGACTAGGGGACGGGCCTACGAGCAGTACTTC. This gives the protein CSAGTRGRAYEQYF.

This clonotype was counted many times. J is TRBJ2-5 and V is TRBV12-3 or TRBV12-4; 7 nucleotides line up with TRBD2. This CDR3 comprises 15 residues. J lost 5 bases, V lost 6 bases, and 12 bases had no gene match. The CDR3 sequence is CASSQDWGSGETQYF. The CDR3 region has the DNA TGTGCCAGCAGCCAGGATTGGGGTAGCGGGGAGACCCAGTACTTC.

This chain links TRBV5-1 with TRBJ1-1, with D tentatively TRBD1 (6 bases). The CDR3 loop spans 13 amino acids. The ends were cut back, 7 bases at V and 5 bases at J, with 15 bases in the middle. The germline gives CDR1 SGHRS, CDR2 YFSETQ. CDR3 protein: CASYRDFDTEAFF. In nucleotides, the CDR3 is TGCGCCAGCTACAGGGATTTTGATACTGAAGCTTTCTTT.

This clonotype appeared a single time. The chain has TRBV14 and TRBJ2-5; D remains unclear. Per the germline V gene, CDR1 is SGHDN and CDR2 is FVKESK. V was shortened by 0 bases and J by 0 bases, with 8 bases between the two germline ends. There are 15 residues in the CDR3. DNA of the CDR3: TGTGCCAGCAGCCAAGATCTACTGGACCAAGAGACCCAGTACTTC. This translates into CASSQDLLDQETQYF. Supplemented by reference TRBV14 and TRBJ2-5, the full variable domain reads EAGVTQFPSHSVIEKGQTVTLRCDPISGHDNLYWYRRVMGKEIKFLLHFVKESKQDESGMPNNRFLAERTGGTYSTLKVQPAELEDSGVYFCASSQDLLDQETQYFGPGTRLLVL.

The rearrangement links TRBV9 to TRBJ1-4; D uncertain. V was cut by 0 bases and J by 8 bases, with 11 bases left in between. The CDR3 contains 14 residues. Germline V lookup: CDR1 SGDLS, CDR2 YYNGEE. CDR3 region: CASSVDMGSEKLFF. CDR3 bases: TGTGCCAGCAGCGTAGATATGGGATCCGAAAAACTGTTTTTT.

In this sample, this clonotype turned up a few times. V gene TRBV6-1 combines with J gene TRBJ2-2, with 14 positions matching TRBD2. CDR1 is MNHNS and CDR2 is SASEGT in the germline V gene. V lost 4 bases and J lost 6; bases outside the gene matches: 1. There are 15 residues in the CDR3. CDR3 sequence reads: CASSGGLAGAGELFF. CDR3 bases: TGTGCCAGCAGTGGGGGACTAGCGGGAGCCGGGGAGCTGTTTTTT.

This clonotype occurred a few times. V is TRBV6-1 and J is TRBJ1-2; TRBD1 might be the D (6 bases). Germline V gene lookup returns CDR1 MNHNS and CDR2 SASEGT. The CDR3 loop spans 14 amino acids. Trimming cost V 10 bases and J 8 bases, with 23 bases left between them. The CDR3, as DNA: TGTGCCACCCGGCCGGGACACAACCTTTTCGGCTACACCTTC. Translated: CATRPGHNLFGYTF.

Concerning this clonotype: This clone may be a read error of a much larger clone one base away. V usage is TRBV28 and J usage is TRBJ2-7, with TRBD1 identical over 7 bases. CDR3 length: 12 amino acids. Germline loops: CDR1 MDHEN, CDR2 SYDVKM. DNA for the CDR3: TGTGTCAGCAGTTTAAACAGGGGCGAGCAGTACTTC. Amino acids: CVSSLNRGEQYF.

Ten or more counts support this clonotype. The rearrangement uses TRBV28 and TRBJ1-1; D not certain. The germline V gene has CDR1 MDHEN and CDR2 SYDVKM. The CDR3 runs 15 residues. Between the trimmed V and J ends, which lost 4 bases and 1 base, there was a span of 13 bases. CDR3 protein: CASSSWRHTNTEAFF. The CDR3 DNA is TGTGCCAGCAGTTCATGGCGCCATACGAACACTGAAGCTTTCTTT.

The chain has TRBV7-6 and TRBJ1-4, with D perhaps matching TRBD1 (5 bases). Trimming cost V 1 base and J 12 bases, with 12 bases left between them. The CDR3 has 13 residues. Germline CDR1 reads SGHVS; CDR2 reads FNYEAQ. As DNA, the CDR3 is TGTGCCAGCAGCTTAGGAGGGACCAGAGAACTGTTTTTT. Protein product: CASSLGGTRELFF.

This clonotype was found a few times. J is TRBJ1-1 and V is TRBV6-1; perhaps TRBD1 as D (5 bases). The CDR3 consists of 12 residues. Trimming removed 8 bases from V and 4 bases from J, with 11 bases in between. CDR1 MNHNS and CDR2 SASEGT come from the germline V gene. Here the CDR3 reads CASWGGSTEAFF. In DNA, the CDR3 is TGTGCCAGCTGGGGGGGATCCACTGAAGCTTTCTTT.

As regards this clonotype: Its ends do not fully match the called genes, so a read error is possible. The chain employs TRBV6-1 and TRBJ1-3; D unresolved. The CDR3 length is 15 residues. CDR1 is MNHNS, CDR2 SASEGT, per germline. The CDR3 spells CAISDGRISGNTIYF. The CDR3 DNA sequence: TGTGCCATCAGTGACGGACGGATCTCTGGAAACACCATATATTTT.

This clonotype appeared a few times. The gene calls are TRBV19 and TRBJ1-2; TRBD1 aligns across 7 bases. Germline values: CDR1 LNHDA, CDR2 SQIVND (reference sequence). V trimming: 5 bases; J trimming: 6 bases; junction bases outside the gene matches: 9. The CDR3 totals 14 residues. This chain's CDR3 is CASSHYVGTDGYTF. The CDR3 DNA reads as TGTGCCAGTAGTCACTACGTGGGGACAGATGGCTACACCTTC.

This chain joins TRBV28 and TRBJ2-5, with no clear D. V lost 6 bases, J lost 0 bases, and 17 bases lay in between. This CDR3 contains 16 residues. Germline V gives CDR1 MDHEN, CDR2 SYDVKM. The CDR3 nucleotides read TGTGCCAGCAGCACCCCTCCCCTTTCGTACCAAGAGACCCAGTACTTC. This encodes CASSTPPLSYQETQYF. Together with reference TRBV28 and TRBJ2-5, the CDR3 gives the full variable domain: DVKVTQSSRYLVKRTGEKVFLECVQDMDHENMFWYRQDPGLGLRLIYFSYDVKMKEKGDIPEGYSVSREKKERFSLILESASTNQTSMYLCASSTPPLSYQETQYFGPGTRLLVL.

The sample holds many counts of this clonotype. V gene TRBV7-9 combines with J gene TRBJ2-5; weak D call: TRBD1 (5 bases). The germline gives CDR1 SEHNR, CDR2 FQNEAQ (reference sequence). The ends were cut back, 2 bases at V and 2 bases at J, with 9 bases in the middle. The CDR3 has 14 residues. CDR3 DNA: TGTGCCAGCAGCTTACGCGCAGGGCAAGAGACCCAGTACTTC. Protein product: CASSLRAGQETQYF.

This chain joins TRBV4-3 and TRBJ2-5; the D is unclear. TRBJ2-1 matches the DNA end more closely, so the J call is doubtful. From germline, CDR1 is LGHNA and CDR2 YSLEER. The CDR3 runs to 16 residues. The DNA of the CDR3 is TGCGCCAGCAGCCAAGATCCGGCAGCCCCATACAATGAGCAGTTCTTC. The encoded protein is CASSQDPAAPYNEQFF.

This clonotype was counted between two and nine times. The chain recombines TRBV30 with TRBJ2-7, with TRBD1 identical over 9 bases. After removal of 4 bases from V and 6 bases from J, the junction contained 7 bases not matched to a gene. CDR3 length: 13 amino acids. Germline V gene data show CDR1 as GTSNPN and CDR2 as SVGIG (reference sequence). This CDR3 is CAWNRDRVGEQYF. Written as DNA, the CDR3 is TGTGCCTGGAATCGGGACAGGGTGGGCGAGCAGTACTTC.

This clonotype was seen repeatedly, ten times or more. J is TRBJ1-5 and V is TRBV2; D is uncertain. Trimming shortened V by 2 bases and J by 1 base, and 9 bases separated the two germline ends. In germline, CDR1 is SNHLY, CDR2 FYNNEI. The CDR3 runs to 15 residues. The CDR3 reads CASSEYQESNQPQHF. CDR3 coding DNA: TGTGCCAGCAGTGAATATCAGGAGAGCAATCAGCCCCAGCATTTT.

The sample holds many counts of this clonotype. The chain is built from TRBV28 and TRBJ2-1; the match to TRBD2 covers 12 bases. With 4 bases clipped from V and 6 bases from J, the junction kept 10 bases outside the gene matches. The germline CDR1 and CDR2 sequences are MDHEN and SYDVKM. The CDR3 length is 17 residues. The CDR3, as DNA: TGTGCCAGCAGTTCCTCGGGTCTAGCGGGAGGGCCCAATGAGCAGTTCTTC. Its protein is CASSSSGLAGGPNEQFF.

The chain couples TRBV20-1 to TRBJ1-2, with no clear D. With 6 bases removed from V and 5 bases from J, the gap between germline ends came to 16 bases. This CDR3 is built from 13 residues. Germline V gene lookup returns CDR1 DFQATT and CDR2 SNEGSKA (reference sequence). The CDR3 is CSAIADRAYGYTF. CDR3 coding DNA: TGCAGTGCCATAGCGGACCGAGCTTATGGCTACACCTTC.

This clonotype was counted between two and nine times. The J gene is TRBJ2-7, the V gene TRBV2; D may be TRBD1 (6 bases). CDR1 is SNHLY, CDR2 FYNNEI, per germline. V lost 7 bases to trimming and J lost 1 base, with 17 bases between them. The CDR3 spans 15 residues. The CDR3 here is CASKIPGHSSYEQYF. The CDR3 DNA reads as TGTGCCAGCAAAATTCCGGGACACTCGTCCTACGAGCAGTACTTC.

This clonotype was counted ten times or more. The chain has TRBV29-1 and TRBJ1-2; maybe TRBD1 (6 bases). The germline gives CDR1 SQVTM, CDR2 ANQGSEA. V was trimmed by 1 base and J by 0 bases, leaving 15 bases between them. CDR3 length: 16 amino acids. This CDR3 is CSVEGGGRNPNYGYTF. DNA for the CDR3: TGCAGCGTTGAAGGTGGGGGCAGGAACCCTAACTATGGCTACACCTTC.